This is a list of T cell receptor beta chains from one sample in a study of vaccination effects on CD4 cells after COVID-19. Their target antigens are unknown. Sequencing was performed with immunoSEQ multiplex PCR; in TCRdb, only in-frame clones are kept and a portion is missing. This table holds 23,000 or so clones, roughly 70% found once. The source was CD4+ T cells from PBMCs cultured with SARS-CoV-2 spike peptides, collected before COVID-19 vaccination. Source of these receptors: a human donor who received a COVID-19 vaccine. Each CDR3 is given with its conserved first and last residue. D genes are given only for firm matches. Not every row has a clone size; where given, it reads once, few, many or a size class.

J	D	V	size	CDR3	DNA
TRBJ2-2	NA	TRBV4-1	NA	CASSQEVVVVGELFF	TGCGCCAGCAGCCAAGAAGTAGTAGTTGTCGGGGAGCTGTTTTTT
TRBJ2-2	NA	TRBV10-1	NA	CASSGQFANTGELFF	TGCGCCAGCAGTGGGCAGTTCGCGAACACCGGGGAGCTGTTTTTT
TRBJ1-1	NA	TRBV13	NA	CASSYHGDEAFF	TGTGCCAGCAGCTATCACGGCGATGAAGCTTTCTTT
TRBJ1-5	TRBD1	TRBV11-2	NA	CASSLTGEGQPQHF	TGTGCCAGCAGCCTGACAGGGGAAGGGCAGCCCCAGCATTTT
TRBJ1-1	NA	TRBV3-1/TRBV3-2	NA	CASSPSGAGLKLTFF	TGTGCCAGCAGCCCATCGGGGGCAGGGCTGAAGTTGACTTTCTTT
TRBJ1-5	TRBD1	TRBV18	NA	CASSNYRGITIDQPQHF	TGTGCCAGCTCAAATTACAGGGGGATTACAATCGATCAGCCCCAGCATTTT
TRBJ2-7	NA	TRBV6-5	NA	CASSYSPARGEQYF	TGTGCCAGCAGTTACAGCCCGGCGAGGGGCGAGCAGTACTTC
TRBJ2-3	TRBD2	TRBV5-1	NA	CASSPERGGTDTQYF	TGCGCCAGCAGCCCGGAGCGGGGGGGGACAGATACGCAGTATTTT
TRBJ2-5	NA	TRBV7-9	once	CASSSDSAQYF	TGTGCCAGCAGCTCTGACAGCGCCCAGTACTTC
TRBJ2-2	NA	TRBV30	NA	CAWGFGELFF	TGTGCCTGGGGCTTCGGGGAGCTGTTTTTT
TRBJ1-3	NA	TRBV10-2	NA	CASSDRAASGNTIYF	TGCGCCAGCAGCGATAGGGCAGCTTCTGGAAACACCATATATTTT
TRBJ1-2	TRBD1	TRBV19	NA	CASKSGQGFYGYTF	TGTGCCTCCAAATCGGGACAGGGGTTTTATGGCTACACCTTC
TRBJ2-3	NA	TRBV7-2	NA	CASSLRAGTASTDTQYF	TGTGCCAGCAGCTTAAGAGCAGGGACCGCTAGCACAGATACGCAGTATTTT
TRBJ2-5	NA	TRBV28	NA	CASSLLGWSGQETQYF	TGTGCCAGCAGTTTATTAGGGTGGTCGGGCCAAGAGACCCAGTACTTC
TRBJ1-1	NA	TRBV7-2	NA	CASSPHMNTEAFF	TGTGCCAGCAGCCCTCATATGAACACTGAAGCTTTCTTT
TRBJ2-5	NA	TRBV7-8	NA	CASSLTGTETQYF	TGTGCCAGCAGCTTAACGGGGACGGAGACCCAGTACTTC
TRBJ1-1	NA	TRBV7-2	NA	CASSRTVHRAGPNTEAFF	TGTGCCAGCAGCCGCACCGTACACAGGGCTGGGCCGAACACTGAAGCTTTCTTT
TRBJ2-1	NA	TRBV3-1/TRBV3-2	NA	CASSPGTAGRWFF	TGTGCCAGCAGCCCCGGGACTGCGGGGCGGTGGTTCTTC
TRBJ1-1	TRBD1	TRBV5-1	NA	CASSFAGGAYTEAFF	TGCGCCAGCAGCTTCGCAGGGGGCGCATACACTGAAGCTTTCTTT
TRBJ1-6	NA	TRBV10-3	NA	CAISESNRVSSYNSPLHF	TGTGCCATCAGTGAGTCGAACAGGGTGAGCTCCTATAATTCACCCCTCCACTTT
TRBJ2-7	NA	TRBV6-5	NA	CASSYKGSSYEQYF	TGTGCCAGCAGTTATAAGGGGAGCTCCTACGAGCAGTACTTC
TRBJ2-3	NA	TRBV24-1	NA	CATSDSHTDTQYF	TGTGCCACCAGTGATTCACACACAGATACGCAGTATTTT
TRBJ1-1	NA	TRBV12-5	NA	CASGFINDRNPRGTEAFF	TGTGCTAGTGGTTTTATAAACGACCGGAACCCTAGGGGCACTGAAGCTTTCTTT
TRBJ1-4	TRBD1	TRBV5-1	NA	CASSYGQGAANEKLFF	TGCGCCAGCAGCTACGGACAGGGGGCAGCCAATGAAAAACTGTTTTTT
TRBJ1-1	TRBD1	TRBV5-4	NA	CASSHGGQGRTEAFF	TGTGCCAGCAGCCACGGGGGACAGGGAAGGACTGAAGCTTTCTTT
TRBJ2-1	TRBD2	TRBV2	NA	CASGGNEQFF	TGTGCGAGCGGGGGAAACGAGCAGTTCTTC
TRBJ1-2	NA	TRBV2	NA	CASSEVGIDYGYTF	TGTGCCAGCAGTGAGGTGGGAATCGACTATGGCTACACCTTC
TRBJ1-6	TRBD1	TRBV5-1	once	CASSLGVQTGDLSPPLHF	TGCGCCAGCAGCCTGGGGGTTCAAACAGGGGACCTTTCCCCACCCCTCCACTTT
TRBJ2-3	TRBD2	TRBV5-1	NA	CASSFSGDSTDTQYF	TGCGCCAGCAGCTTTAGCGGGGATAGCACAGATACGCAGTATTTT
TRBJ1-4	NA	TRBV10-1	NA	CASSDRGREKLFF	TGCGCCAGCAGTGACAGGGGTCGTGAAAAACTGTTTTTT
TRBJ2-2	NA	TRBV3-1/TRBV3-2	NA	CASSQEGGGQLFF	TGTGCCAGCAGCCAAGAGGGCGGGGGCCAGCTGTTTTTT
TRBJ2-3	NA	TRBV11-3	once	CASSLSGVDTQYF	TGTGCCAGCAGCTTATCTGGGGTGGATACGCAGTATTTT
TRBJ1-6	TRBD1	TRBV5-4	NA	CASSLETGSNNSPLHF	TGTGCCAGCAGCTTGGAGACAGGGTCAAATAATTCACCCCTCCACTTT
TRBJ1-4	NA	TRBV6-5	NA	CASSPDGGGNEKLFF	TGTGCCAGCAGCCCGGATGGGGGCGGGAATGAAAAACTGTTTTTT
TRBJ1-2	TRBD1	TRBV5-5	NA	CASSRLTGGGYTF	TGTGCCAGCAGCCGTCTGACAGGGGGCGGCTACACCTTC
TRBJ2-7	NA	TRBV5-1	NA	CASSLRTVSYEQYF	TGCGCCAGCAGCTTGAGAACGGTATCCTACGAGCAGTACTTC
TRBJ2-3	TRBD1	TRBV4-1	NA	CASSQDGRQGTSSTDTQYF	TGCGCCAGCAGCCAAGATGGGAGACAGGGGACGTCAAGCACAGATACGCAGTATTTT
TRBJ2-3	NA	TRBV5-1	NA	CASSYDEGGEADTQYF	TGCGCCAGCAGCTACGACGAGGGGGGAGAGGCAGATACGCAGTATTTT
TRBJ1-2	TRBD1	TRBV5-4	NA	CASSPPGQAYGYTF	TGTGCCAGCAGCCCACCCGGACAGGCCTATGGCTACACCTTC
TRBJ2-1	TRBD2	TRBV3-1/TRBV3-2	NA	CASSQPTSGGSYNEQFF	TGTGCCAGCAGCCAACCGACTAGCGGGGGCTCCTACAATGAGCAGTTCTTC
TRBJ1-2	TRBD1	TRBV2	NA	CASSAQPGQVYGYTF	TGTGCCAGCAGTGCCCAACCCGGACAGGTCTATGGCTACACCTTC